This T cell receptor (beta chain) emerged from a study of T cell repertoires in breast cancer (TCRdb year 2016). With regard to the full study: Tumors, lymph nodes and peripheral blood lymphocytes from breast cancer patients were profiled in the study, along with peripheral blood from healthy control donors. Given the low mutational burden of breast cancer and the rarity of common mutations in breast cancer, it was reasoned that TCRs shared between breast cancer patients would target shared antigens. On average, about 500,000 sequences per sample and around 9.6 reads per input cell were obtained by sequencing. Tumors and tumor-involved lymph nodes were minced, digested with Liberase and DNase, and then passed through 70-um and 40-um filters. ER+/PR+ status was present in the majority of the 20 to 25 patient tumors that were analyzed for shared TCRs. Controls included nine healthy donors of an age range similar to the patients. Tumor-free lymph nodes were processed with no enzymatic digestion, and blood samples were separated using Ficoll. The paper as a whole reports these results and caveats: Shared TCRs were encoded by various nucleotide sequences, which suggests selection and expansion based on antigen. Sentinel lymph nodes involved by tumor shared about fourfold more TCRs with matched tumor repertoires than tumor-free nodes did (about 8.3% versus 1.9%). Emulsion RT-PCR was regarded as qualitative rather than quantitative, because clone recovery was skewed by transcript abundance and primer differences. Around 20 TCR pairs were shared across seven or more patient tumors and were rarely found in control blood, which suggests possible tumor specificity. TRBV7 predominance was observed among shared TCRs, which possibly reflected tumor recognition or mispriming bias from eight TRBV7 primers. Discarding singleton TCRs and sampling only part of each tumor may have missed genuine antitumor clones.

Paired alpha-beta TCRs of CD8+ T cells were analyzed using an expanded emulsion RT-PCR method with primers for all TCR V genes. CD8+ T cells were isolated with a CD8 positive selection kit and were then incubated overnight in approximately 9.2 IU/mL IL-2 prior to emulsion RT-PCR. This clonotype was observed many times. The antigen it recognizes is unknown. Base-call qualities are not available, and no considerably larger clone is one nucleotide away. The V end gives up 1 base and the J end 0 bases, leaving 14 bases in the junction not matched to a gene. Including the terminal cysteine and phenylalanine, the CDR3 comprises 20 residues. Only the CDR3 part of the read is kept: 60 bases, read in frame from the first base. The germline V gene sets CDR1 to SGHTA and CDR2 to FQGTGA. Preparation of the library involved emulsion pairing. Unpaired genes were suppressed in a second nested PCR with blocking oligos, after which Illumina adaptors and barcodes were added in a third nested PCR. Each emulsion RT-PCR master mix held about 4,500-250,000 T cells and included C-region, Stepout and V-region primers. The Micellula Emulsion and Purification Kit was used to make the emulsions, and Qiagen OneStep RT-PCR reagents were used for RT-PCR. The pooled libraries were sequenced on an Illumina MiSeq using paired-end 2 x 250 reads. The authors' analysis ran thus. Read pairs were joined in Galaxy and clipped at the engineered overlap into separate alpha and beta files; unclipped reads were discarded. Alpha-beta pairs were assigned using CompleteTCR, a MiTCR-based pipeline in which chains sharing read cluster identifiers are linked by an R script. TCR sequences observed only once, about 1-3.2%, were removed as potential sequencing errors. TCRdb reprocessed the public reads (quality trimming at Q25 with fastp, clone calling with MiXCR) and kept in-frame beta chains. CDR3 protein duplicates are merged, each entry listing the most common genes and DNA. TCRdb, not the original authors, processed these V and J calls. The sample yields under 5,500 distinct CDR3 sequences; roughly a third were counted once. Around a third of the sample belongs to the ten largest clones.

The sequence links TRBV7-3 to TRBJ2-3; 9 bases in the middle match TRBD2. The source material was CD8+ T cells. The origin of this receptor is a pool of human donors with breast cancer or a healthy control (not recorded which). The CDR3 loop reads CASSLKPAGGISPSTDTQYF. At the DNA level, the sequence is TGTGCCAGCAGCTTAAAACCAGCGGGAGGAATCAGCCCCAGCACAGATACGCAGTATTTT.